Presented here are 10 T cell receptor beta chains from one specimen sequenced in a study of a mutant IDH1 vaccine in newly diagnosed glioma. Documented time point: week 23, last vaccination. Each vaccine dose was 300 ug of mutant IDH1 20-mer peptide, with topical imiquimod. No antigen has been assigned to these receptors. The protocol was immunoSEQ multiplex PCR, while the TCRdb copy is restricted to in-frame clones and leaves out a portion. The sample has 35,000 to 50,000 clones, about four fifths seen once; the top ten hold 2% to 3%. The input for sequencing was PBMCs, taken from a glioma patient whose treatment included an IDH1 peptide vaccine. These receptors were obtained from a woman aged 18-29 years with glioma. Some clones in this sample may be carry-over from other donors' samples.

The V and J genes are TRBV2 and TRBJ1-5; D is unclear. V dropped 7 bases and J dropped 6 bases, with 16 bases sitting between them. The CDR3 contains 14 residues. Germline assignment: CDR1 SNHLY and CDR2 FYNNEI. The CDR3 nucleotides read TGTGCCAGCACCTCCGGGAAGCCTCTTCAGCCCCAGCATTTT. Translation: CASTSGKPLQPQHF.

In nucleotides, the CDR3 is TGTGCCAGCAGATTGGGTAGGGGGGCACAAGAGCAGTACTTC. This sequence encodes CASRLGRGAQEQYF. The V call is TRBV2, the J call TRBJ2-7; the D gene could be TRBD1 or TRBD2 (6 bases each). The CDR3 length is 14 residues. CDR1 and CDR2 from the germline V gene are SNHLY and FYNNEI. Deletions cut 6 bases from V and 7 bases from J, with 19 bases between. Complete variable domain (other parts from reference TRBV2 and TRBJ2-7): EPEVTQTPSHQVTQMGQEVILRCVPISNHLYFYWYRQILGQKVEFLVSFYNNEISEKSEIFDDQFSVERPDGSNFTLKIRSTKLEDSAMYFCASRLGRGAQEQYFGPGTRLTVT.

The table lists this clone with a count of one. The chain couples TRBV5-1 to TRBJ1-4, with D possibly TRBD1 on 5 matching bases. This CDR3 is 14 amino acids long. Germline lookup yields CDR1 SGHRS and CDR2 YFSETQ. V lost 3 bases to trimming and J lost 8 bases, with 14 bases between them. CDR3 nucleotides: TGCGCCAGCAGCTCTCCCGGGGGAGGCGAAAAACTGTTTTTT. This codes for CASSSPGGGEKLFF.

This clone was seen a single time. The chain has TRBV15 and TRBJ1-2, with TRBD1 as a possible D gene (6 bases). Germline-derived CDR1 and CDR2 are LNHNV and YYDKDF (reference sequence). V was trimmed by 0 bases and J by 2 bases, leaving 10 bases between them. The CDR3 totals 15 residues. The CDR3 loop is CATSRELQGNYGYTF. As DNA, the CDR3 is TGTGCCACCAGCAGAGAGCTCCAGGGGAACTATGGCTACACCTTC.

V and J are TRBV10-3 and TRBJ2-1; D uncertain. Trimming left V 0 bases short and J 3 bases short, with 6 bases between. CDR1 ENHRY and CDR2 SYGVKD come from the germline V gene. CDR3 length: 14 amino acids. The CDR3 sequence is CAISESDNYNEQFF. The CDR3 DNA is TGTGCCATCAGTGAGTCTGACAACTACAATGAGCAGTTCTTC.

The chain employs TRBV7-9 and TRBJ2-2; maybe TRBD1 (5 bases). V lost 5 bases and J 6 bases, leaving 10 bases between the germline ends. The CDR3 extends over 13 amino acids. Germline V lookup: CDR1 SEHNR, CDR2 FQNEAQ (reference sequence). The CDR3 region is CASSHRIPGELFF. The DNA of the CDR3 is TGTGCCAGCAGCCACAGGATCCCCGGGGAGCTGTTTTTT.

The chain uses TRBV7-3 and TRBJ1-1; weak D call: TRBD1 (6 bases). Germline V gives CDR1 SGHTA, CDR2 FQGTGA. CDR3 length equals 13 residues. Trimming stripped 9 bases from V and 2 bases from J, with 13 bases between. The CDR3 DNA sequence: TGTGCCAGTCAGGAACAGGGTAACACTGAAGCTTTCTTT. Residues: CASQEQGNTEAFF.

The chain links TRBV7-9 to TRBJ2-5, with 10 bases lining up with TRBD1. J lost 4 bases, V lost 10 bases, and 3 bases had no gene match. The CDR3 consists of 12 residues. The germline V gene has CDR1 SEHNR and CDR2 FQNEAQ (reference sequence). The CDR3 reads CATRDRGETQYF. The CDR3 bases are TGTGCCACCCGGGACAGGGGAGAGACCCAGTACTTC.

The CDR3 region is CASSLERAYGYTF. The CDR3 DNA sequence: TGCGCCAGCAGCTTGGAGCGGGCCTATGGCTACACCTTC. The V call is TRBV5-1, the J call TRBJ1-2; unclear D gene. The CDR3 length is 13 residues. Per germline, CDR1 SGHRS and CDR2 YFSETQ. V lost 0 bases and J 4 bases, leaving 7 bases between the germline ends. The variable domain in full, with the rest retrieved from reference TRBV5-1 and TRBJ1-2, is KAGVTQTPRYLIKTRGQQVTLSCSPISGHRSVSWYQQTPGQGLQFLFEYFSETQRNKGNFPGRFSGRQFSNSRSEMNVSTLELGDSALYLCASSLERAYGYTFGSGTRLTVV.

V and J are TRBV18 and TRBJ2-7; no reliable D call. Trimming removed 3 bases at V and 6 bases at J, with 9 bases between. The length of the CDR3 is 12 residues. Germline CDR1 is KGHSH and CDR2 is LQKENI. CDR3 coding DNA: TGTGCCAGCTCACCGGCAGCACCCGAGCAGTACTTC. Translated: CASSPAAPEQYF.